This passage covers 9 T cell receptor beta chains from one sample sequenced in a study of blood T cell repertoires in COVID-19. Here immunoSEQ multiplex PCR was the method, and the copy in TCRdb shows in-frame clones only, minus some. In the table there are approximately 270,000 clones, 80% to 85% of which are singletons. Sequenced: peripheral blood. The source of these receptors is a person aged 70 to 80 with COVID-19, enrolled during active disease.

The chain couples TRBV6-5 to TRBJ1-6, with D maybe TRBD1 (6 bases). Germline CDR1 MNHEY, CDR2 SVGAGI. The length of the CDR3 is 14 residues. The germline V and J ends were trimmed by 9 bases and 7 bases, with 16 bases remaining between them. CDR3 nucleotides: TGTGCCAGTAACCGGGGGGCAAGGAATTCACCCCTCCACTTT. This gives the protein CASNRGARNSPLHF.

CDR3 residues: CASSQERGTGQHF. CDR3 sequence (DNA): TGTGCCAGCAGCCAAGAAAGAGGTACCGGCCAGCATTTT. This sequence joins TRBV3-1 (or the pseudogene TRBV3-2) and TRBJ1-5; no firm D call. The germline V and J ends were trimmed by 0 bases and 12 bases, with 12 bases remaining between them. The CDR3 totals 13 residues. Germline CDR1 LGHDT, CDR2 YNNKEL (reference sequence).

The chain links TRBV3-1 (or the pseudogene TRBV3-2) to TRBJ1-1; 9 bases map to TRBD1. V lost 4 bases to trimming and J lost 0 bases; unmatched junction nucleotides: 6. CDR1 is LGHDT, CDR2 YNNKEL, per germline (reference sequence). This CDR3 has 16 residues. DNA for the CDR3: TGTGCCAGCAGCCCACAGGGGGCAAGAATGAACACTGAAGCTTTCTTT. The encoded protein is CASSPQGARMNTEAFF.

The chain joins TRBV6-2 or TRBV6-3 to TRBJ2-1; 9 nucleotides agree with TRBD2. Trimming cost V 4 bases and J 9 bases; bases outside gene matches: 4. Germline CDR1 reads MNHEY; CDR2 reads SVGEGT. The CDR3 runs 13 residues. Written as DNA, the CDR3 is TGTGCCAGCAGTTCTGGCGGGAGGGGTGAGCAGTTCTTC. It codes for CASSSGGRGEQFF.

This clone was seen more than once but under ten times. The rearrangement joins TRBV30 to TRBJ2-7; TRBD2 matches at 10 bases. Per the germline V gene, CDR1 is GTSNPN and CDR2 is SVGIG (reference sequence). The CDR3 loop spans 15 amino acids. Trimming cost V 3 bases and J 7 bases; bases outside gene matches: 12. The CDR3 loop reads CAWSKGLAGVKEQYF. CDR3 in DNA: TGTGCCTGGAGCAAGGGGCTAGCGGGAGTTAAAGAGCAGTACTTC.

In this sample, this clone turned up many times. The chain uses TRBV28 and TRBJ1-5, with 7 bases that match TRBD1. Germline trimming cut 6 bases from V and 6 bases from J; bases unmatched to any gene: 5. The length of the CDR3 is 13 residues. Per the germline V gene, CDR1 is MDHEN and CDR2 is SYDVKM. The DNA for the CDR3 is TGTGCCAGCAGGGCTGGACAGGTTCAGCCCCAGCATTTT. Translation gives CASRAGQVQPQHF.

The J gene is TRBJ1-1, the V gene TRBV14, with D possibly being TRBD1 (6 bases). V lost 7 bases and J 0 bases, leaving 15 bases between the germline ends. Germline CDR1 reads SGHDN; CDR2 reads FVKESK. The CDR3 consists of 15 residues. For the CDR3, the DNA is TGTGCCAGCACTCAAGGTGACAGGATGAACACTGAAGCTTTCTTT. The encoded protein is CASTQGDRMNTEAFF.

The chain employs TRBV24-1 and TRBJ2-5; TRBD1 aligns across 9 bases. CDR1 and CDR2 from the germline V gene are KGHDR and SFDVKD. The CDR3 has 17 residues. Germline trimming cut 5 bases from V and 5 bases from J; bases unmatched to any gene: 14. In nucleotides, the CDR3 is TGTGCCACCAGTGCTTCCTTTGGGGACAGGGCCGCGGAGACCCAGTACTTC. It yields the protein CATSASFGDRAAETQYF.

The V call is TRBV7-3, the J call TRBJ2-3; 8 nucleotides match TRBD2. Per germline, CDR1 SGHTA and CDR2 FQGTGA. The CDR3 is made up of 19 amino acids. The junction had 21 bases not matched to a gene; V was cut back by 6 bases and J by 4 bases. The CDR3: CASSSRGGSLASEADTQYF. CDR3 nucleotide sequence: TGTGCCAGCAGTTCCCGCGGGGGGAGTCTAGCGTCGGAGGCAGATACGCAGTATTTT.